This entry lists 24 T cell receptor beta chains sequenced from one sample in a study of shared clonotypes between healthy human individuals. CD45RO negativity and positive selection for CCR7 defined naive CD8 cells, a population that excluded terminally differentiated effector memory CD45RA+ cells. The repertoire was sequenced with immunoSEQ multiplex PCR; TCRdb's copy has only in-frame clones and lacks some. The sample records more than 2 million clones, around 96% being singletons. Specimen: naive CD8+ T cells sorted from blood. The receptors here all came from a man aged 18 to 29 in good health.

A few counts support this clone. This rearrangement joins TRBV15 to TRBJ2-7; D is unresolved. The V and J ends lost 4 bases and 2 bases respectively, with 6 bases between them. The CDR3 has 12 amino acids. CDR1 is LNHNV and CDR2 is YYDKDF in the germline V gene (reference sequence). The CDR3 DNA reads as TGTGCCACCAGCAAGGACGCCTACGAGCAGTACTTC. Translation: CATSKDAYEQYF.

The rearrangement links TRBV27 to TRBJ2-5; the D gene is possibly TRBD2 (6 bases). V lost 3 bases to trimming and J lost 1 base, with 12 bases between them. The CDR3 consists of 15 residues. Germline V gene sequence: CDR1 MNHEY, CDR2 SMNVEV (reference sequence). As DNA, the CDR3 is TGTGCCAGCAGTTTGGTAGCGGAGACCCAAGAGACCCAGTACTTC. This encodes CASSLVAETQETQYF.

The chain recombines TRBV6-6 with TRBJ1-6, with TRBD1 matching 9 bases. The CDR3 spans 15 residues. Germline V gene data show CDR1 as MNHNY and CDR2 as SVGAGI (reference sequence). J lost 8 bases, V lost 5 bases, and 7 bases had no gene match. This chain's CDR3 is CASSAPTGGDSPLHF. The CDR3 coding sequence is TGTGCCAGCAGTGCCCCGACAGGGGGGGATTCACCCCTCCACTTT.

V gene TRBV15 combines with J gene TRBJ2-7, with 7 bases that match TRBD1. Germline values: CDR1 LNHNV, CDR2 YYDKDF (reference sequence). The CDR3 spans 15 residues. V dropped 0 bases and J dropped 4; count of bases not matched to a gene: 6. CDR3 protein: CATSRDGRGMYEQYF. The CDR3 coding sequence is TGTGCCACCAGCAGAGATGGCAGGGGGATGTACGAGCAGTACTTC.

The chain uses TRBV7-9 and TRBJ1-2; D unclear. The CDR3 totals 13 residues. Trimming cost V 5 bases and J 4 bases, with 11 bases left between them. Germline V gene data show CDR1 as SEHNR and CDR2 as FQNEAQ (reference sequence). Here the CDR3 DNA reads TGTGCCAGCAGCGTCGACGGACGCTATGGCTACACCTTC. Amino acid sequence: CASSVDGRYGYTF.

The rearrangement uses TRBV5-4 and TRBJ2-5; D unresolved. Per germline, CDR1 SGHNT and CDR2 YYREEE (reference sequence). The CDR3 consists of 15 residues. V was cut by 0 bases and J by 0 bases, with 9 bases left in between. Written as DNA, the CDR3 is TGTGCCAGCAGCTTGGACCCACACAACCAAGAGACCCAGTACTTC. Encoded protein: CASSLDPHNQETQYF. The full variable domain, completed using reference TRBV5-4 and TRBJ2-5, is ETGVTQSPTHLIKTRGQQVTLRCSSQSGHNTVSWYQQALGQGPQFIFQYYREEENGRGNFPPRFSGLQFPNYSSELNVNALELDDSALYLCASSLDPHNQETQYFGPGTRLLVL.

The rearrangement uses TRBV6-5 and TRBJ1-2; 10 nucleotides align to TRBD1. The CDR3 has 15 residues. Looked up from germline, CDR1 is MNHEY and CDR2 is SVGAGI. V shed 2 bases, J shed 5 bases, and the junction held 5 bases outside the gene matches. The CDR3 sequence: CASSYPGTGEYGYTF. In nucleotides, the CDR3 is TGTGCCAGCAGTTACCCCGGGACAGGGGAGTATGGCTACACCTTC.

This chain joins TRBV15 and TRBJ1-1; the D gene is possibly TRBD1 (6 bases). The CDR3 runs 13 residues. Trimming cost V 6 bases and J 3 bases, with 11 bases left between them. Germline V CDR1 and CDR2: LNHNV, YYDKDF (reference sequence). The CDR3 here is CATRDGGYTEAFF. The CDR3 DNA follows: TGTGCCACCAGAGACGGGGGCTACACTGAAGCTTTCTTT.

The CDR3 bases are TGTGCCTCCTCCGGACCCGATATGGAGACCCAGTACTTC. Translated, it gives CASSGPDMETQYF. The J gene is TRBJ2-5, the V gene TRBV30, with unresolved D. Per the germline V gene, CDR1 is GTSNPN and CDR2 is SVGIG (reference sequence). The V end lost 7 bases, the J end lost 5 bases, and 17 bases lay between the germline ends. The CDR3 totals 13 residues. Using reference TRBV30 and TRBJ2-5 for the parts outside the CDR3, the full variable domain is SQTIHQWPATLVQPVGSPLSLECTVEGTSNPNLYWYRQAAGRGLQLLFYSVGIGQISSEVPQNLSASRPQDRQFILSSKKLLLSDSGFYLCASSGPDMETQYFGPGTRLLVL.

The V gene is TRBV29-1, the J gene TRBJ2-1; weak D call: TRBD2 (7 bases). CDR3 size: 15 residues. The germline gives CDR1 SQVTM, CDR2 ANQGSEA. Between the trimmed V and J ends, which lost 1 base and 9 bases, there was a span of 19 bases. The CDR3, as DNA: TGCAGCGTTGAAGTTTGGGGGGGGCAAGATCCTGAGCAGTTCTTC. Its translation: CSVEVWGGQDPEQFF.

The chain has TRBV2 and TRBJ2-5; possibly TRBD1 or TRBD2 for D (5 bases each). The CDR3 contains 18 residues. Between the trimmed V and J ends, which lost 2 bases and 0 bases, there was a span of 19 bases. Per the germline V gene, CDR1 is SNHLY and CDR2 is FYNNEI. This CDR3 reads CASSEWGPRADNQETQYF. CDR3 in DNA: TGTGCCAGCAGTGAATGGGGACCCAGGGCCGATAACCAAGAGACCCAGTACTTC.

The chain has TRBV5-1 and TRBJ1-1, with TRBD1 matching 9 bases. This CDR3 contains 16 residues. Germline CDR1 is SGHRS and CDR2 is YFSETQ. V trimming: 4 bases; J trimming: 0 bases; junction bases outside the gene matches: 7. CDR3: CASSIGTGNVNTEAFF. CDR3 nucleotide sequence: TGCGCCAGCAGCATAGGGACAGGGAACGTGAACACTGAAGCTTTCTTT.

DNA of the CDR3: TGCGCCAGCAGTGAGTCGACTGGAGCAGATACGCAGTATTTT. This encodes CASSESTGADTQYF. V is TRBV10-1 and J is TRBJ2-3; D is undetermined. Deletions cut 0 bases from V and 4 bases from J, with 8 bases between. Per the germline V gene, CDR1 is WNHNN and CDR2 is SYGVQD (reference sequence). There are 14 residues in the CDR3.

The chain couples TRBV11-2 to TRBJ2-6; D ambiguous. This CDR3 is built from 16 residues. V was cut by 5 bases and J by 0 bases, with 11 bases left in between. CDR1 and CDR2 from the germline V gene are SGHAT and FQNNGV. The CDR3 spells CASSRTVSSGANVLTF. As DNA, the CDR3 is TGTGCCAGCAGCCGGACCGTAAGCTCTGGGGCCAACGTCCTGACTTTC.

The chain combines TRBV21-1 with TRBJ2-7; the listed D gene, TRBD1, was not tested against the DNA. TRBV21-1 is a known pseudogene. The CDR3 is 15 residues long. The DNA for the CDR3 is TGTGCCAGCAGCAATTCACCGGGACAGGGGGTCGAGCAGTACTTC. Translation gives CASSNSPGQGVEQYF.

J is TRBJ2-7 and V is TRBV27; 9 bases match TRBD1. J was trimmed by 5 bases and V by 1 base; bases with no gene match: 9. Germline CDR1 is MNHEY and CDR2 is SMNVEV (reference sequence). The CDR3 is 16 residues long. The CDR3: CASSLLRGQGGNEQYF. Here the CDR3 DNA reads TGTGCCAGCAGTTTATTAAGGGGACAGGGAGGCAACGAGCAGTACTTC.

This clone occurred once. This chain links TRBV7-9 with TRBJ1-1; 8 bases fit TRBD1. The trim removed 1 base at V and 10 bases at J, leaving 23 bases unmatched. The CDR3 covers 19 residues. CDR1 and CDR2 (germline): SEHNR, FQNEAQ (reference sequence). CDR3 bases: TGTGCCAGCAGCTTAGACCTGGCATCCAGGACAGGGAGGTTCGTCGCAGCTTTCTTT. Encoded protein: CASSLDLASRTGRFVAAFF.

The chain combines TRBV10-1 with TRBJ1-3; tentative D call: TRBD1 (5 bases). V was pared by 7 bases and J by 0 bases, with 19 bases between. This CDR3 has 17 amino acids. Germline V CDR1 and CDR2: WNHNN, SYGVQD (reference sequence). The CDR3 sequence is CASIGDRPPSSGNTIYF. The CDR3 DNA reads TGCGCCAGCATCGGTGACAGACCTCCCTCCTCTGGAAACACCATATATTTT.

The chain employs TRBV6-1 and TRBJ2-5; 11 nucleotides align to TRBD2. This CDR3 is built from 18 residues. Germline V gives CDR1 MNHNS, CDR2 SASEGT. Trimming removed 1 base from V and 2 bases from J; junction bases left unmatched: 9. CDR3 amino acids: CASSEELAGGPGQETQYF. The DNA for the CDR3 is TGTGCCAGCAGTGAAGAATTAGCGGGAGGGCCTGGACAAGAGACCCAGTACTTC.

Notes on this clone: Other DNA sequences in this specimen translate into the identical CDR3. This sequence joins TRBV27 and TRBJ1-2, with D possibly being TRBD1 (6 bases). Trimming left V 3 bases short and J 3 bases short, with 11 bases between. CDR3 length: 14 amino acids. The V gene's germline CDR1 is MNHEY and CDR2 SMNVEV (reference sequence). CDR3 in DNA: TGTGCCAGCAGTTTGTCAGGGGCCTACTATGGCTACACCTTC. Translating gives CASSLSGAYYGYTF.

The gene calls are TRBV2 and TRBJ2-5; 7 bases line up with TRBD1. Germline CDR1 is SNHLY and CDR2 is FYNNEI. J lost 2 bases, V lost 4 bases, and 10 bases had no gene match. CDR3 length equals 16 residues. The CDR3 loop reads CASSATRDRLQETQYF. The CDR3 region has the DNA TGTGCCAGCAGTGCCACCAGGGACAGACTACAAGAGACCCAGTACTTC.

The chain uses TRBV30 and TRBJ2-7, with D unclear. V shed 2 bases and J shed 4 bases, with 6 bases lying between them. In germline, CDR1 is GTSNPN, CDR2 SVGIG (reference sequence). The CDR3 is made up of 11 amino acids. CDR3 coding DNA: TGTGCCTGGAGTTCTGCTTACGAGCAGTACTTC. It is translated as CAWSSAYEQYF. Full variable domain (remainder filled in from reference TRBV30 and TRBJ2-7): SQTIHQWPATLVQPVGSPLSLECTVEGTSNPNLYWYRQAAGRGLQLLFYSVGIGQISSEVPQNLSASRPQDRQFILSSKKLLLSDSGFYLCAWSSAYEQYFGPGTRLTVT.

V usage is TRBV7-9 and J usage is TRBJ1-1; 8 bases align to TRBD1. CDR3 size: 16 residues. V lost 5 bases, J lost 1 base, and 9 bases stayed unmatched. From germline, CDR1 is SEHNR and CDR2 FQNEAQ (reference sequence). CDR3 sequence (DNA): TGTGCCAGCAGCCAGGGGGCAGGGGGACGGAACACTGAAGCTTTCTTT. As protein: CASSQGAGGRNTEAFF.

This clone was picked up one time. With a much larger clone just one base away, this may be a read error. The V gene is TRBV10-3, the J gene TRBJ2-7; 7 bases are a match to TRBD1. V shed 2 bases, J shed 2 bases, and the junction held 0 bases outside the gene matches. This CDR3 comprises 13 residues. Germline-derived CDR1 and CDR2 are ENHRY and SYGVKD. The CDR3 spells CAISEGQAYEQYF. Written as DNA, the CDR3 is TGTGCCATCAGTGAGGGACAGGCCTACGAGCAGTACTTC.